This TCR beta chain derives from a study of human T cells and chemical hapten exposure. Overall study findings and caveats: Relative to controls, expanded TCRs formed significantly more large CDR3 similarity clusters.

Trimming took off 2 bases at V and 2 bases at J, with 7 bases between the two ends. The CDR3 is 13 residues long. From germline, CDR1 is SGDLS and CDR2 YYNGEE. This clonotype was seen more than once but under ten times. Its antigen is unknown. Stated time point: patch test 1, 2 weeks after DPC sensitization. Treatment described: therapeutic diphenylcyclopropenone sensitization with weekly scalp DPC. Alopecia patients between 18 and 70 years old and suitable for DPC were used as donors. Individual cDNA molecules (in the library) carried attached unique molecular identifiers. One entry per CDR3 protein results from TCRdb running MiXCR on the RACE reads. The sample has about 360,000 distinct CDR3 sequences; roughly 6.9% are singletons.

V is TRBV9 and J is TRBJ2-5; D not resolved. This clonotype was sampled from a young woman with alopecia areata. Some clones in this sample may be carry-over from other donors' samples. Here the sequenced sample was whole blood, taken in connection with sensitization to the hapten diphenylcyclopropenone (DPC). CDR3 protein: CASSVNWQETQYF. In DNA, the CDR3 is TGTGCCAGCAGCGTTAACTGGCAAGAGACCCAGTACTTC.